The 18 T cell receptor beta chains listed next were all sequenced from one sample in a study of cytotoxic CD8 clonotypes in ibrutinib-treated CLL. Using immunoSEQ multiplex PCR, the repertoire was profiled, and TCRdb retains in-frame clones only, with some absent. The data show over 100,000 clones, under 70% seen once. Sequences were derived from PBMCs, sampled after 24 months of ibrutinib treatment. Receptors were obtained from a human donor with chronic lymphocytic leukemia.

CDR3 residues: CASSLVGVSEKLFF. The CDR3 coding sequence is TGCGCCAGCAGCTTGGTTGGGGTTAGTGAAAAACTGTTTTTT. J is TRBJ1-4 and V is TRBV5-1; D remains ambiguous. The CDR3 is made up of 14 amino acids. Trimming left V 0 bases short and J 7 bases short, with 10 bases between. CDR1 is SGHRS, CDR2 YFSETQ, per germline.

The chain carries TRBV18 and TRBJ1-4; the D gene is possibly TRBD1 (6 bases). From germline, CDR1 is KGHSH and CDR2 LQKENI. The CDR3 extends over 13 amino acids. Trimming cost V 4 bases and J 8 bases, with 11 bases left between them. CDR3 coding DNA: TGTGCCAGCTCACTCCACAGGGACGAAAAACTGTTTTTT. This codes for CASSLHRDEKLFF.

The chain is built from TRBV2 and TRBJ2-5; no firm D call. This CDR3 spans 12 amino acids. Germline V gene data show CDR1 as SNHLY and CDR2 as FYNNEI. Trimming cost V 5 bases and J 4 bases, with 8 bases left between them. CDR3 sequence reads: CASSRPLETQYF. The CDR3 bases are TGTGCCAGCAGTCGGCCTTTAGAGACCCAGTACTTC.

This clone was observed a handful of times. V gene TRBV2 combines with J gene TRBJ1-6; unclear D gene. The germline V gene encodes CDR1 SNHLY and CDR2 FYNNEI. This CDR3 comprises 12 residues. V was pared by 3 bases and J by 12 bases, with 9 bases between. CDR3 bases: TGTGCCAGCAGTGATCCTGACCTACCCCTCCACTTT. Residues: CASSDPDLPLHF.

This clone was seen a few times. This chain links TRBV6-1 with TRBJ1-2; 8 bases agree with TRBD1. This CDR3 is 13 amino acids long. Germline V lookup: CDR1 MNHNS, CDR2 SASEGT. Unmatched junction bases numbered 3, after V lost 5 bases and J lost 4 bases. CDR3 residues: CASSRDRLYGYTF. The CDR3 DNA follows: TGTGCCAGCAGTCGGGACAGGCTCTATGGCTACACCTTC.

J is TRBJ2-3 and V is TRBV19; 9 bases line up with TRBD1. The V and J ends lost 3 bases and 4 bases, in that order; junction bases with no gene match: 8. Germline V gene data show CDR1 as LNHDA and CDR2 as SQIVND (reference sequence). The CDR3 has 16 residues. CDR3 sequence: CASSIEGTGKPDTQYF. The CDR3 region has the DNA TGTGCCAGTAGTATTGAGGGGACAGGGAAGCCAGATACGCAGTATTTT.

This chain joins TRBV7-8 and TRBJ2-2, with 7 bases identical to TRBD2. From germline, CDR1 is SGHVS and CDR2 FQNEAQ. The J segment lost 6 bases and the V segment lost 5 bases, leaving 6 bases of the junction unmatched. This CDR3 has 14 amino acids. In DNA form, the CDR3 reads TGTGCCAGCAGCCTCCGGGAGGTTCCCGGGGAGCTGTTTTTT. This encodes CASSLREVPGELFF.

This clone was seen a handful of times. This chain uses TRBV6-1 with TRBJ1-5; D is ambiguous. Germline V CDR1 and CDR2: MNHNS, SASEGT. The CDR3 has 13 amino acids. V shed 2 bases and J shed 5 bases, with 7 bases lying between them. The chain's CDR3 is CASSESEDQPQHF. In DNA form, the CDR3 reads TGTGCCAGCAGTGAAAGTGAAGATCAGCCCCAGCATTTT.

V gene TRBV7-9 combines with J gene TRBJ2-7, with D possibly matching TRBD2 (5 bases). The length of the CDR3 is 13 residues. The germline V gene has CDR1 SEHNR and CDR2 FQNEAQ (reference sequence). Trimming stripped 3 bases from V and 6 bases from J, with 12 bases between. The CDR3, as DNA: TGTGCCAGCAGCTTTAGCGATGCTGGCGAGCAGTACTTC. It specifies CASSFSDAGEQYF.

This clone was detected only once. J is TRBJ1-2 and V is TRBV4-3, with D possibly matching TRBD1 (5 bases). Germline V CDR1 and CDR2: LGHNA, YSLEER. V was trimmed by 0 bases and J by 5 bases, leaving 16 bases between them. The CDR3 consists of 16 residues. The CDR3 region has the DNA TGCGCCAGCAGCCAAGATTGGGGCAGCGTTACTTATGGCTACACCTTC. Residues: CASSQDWGSVTYGYTF.

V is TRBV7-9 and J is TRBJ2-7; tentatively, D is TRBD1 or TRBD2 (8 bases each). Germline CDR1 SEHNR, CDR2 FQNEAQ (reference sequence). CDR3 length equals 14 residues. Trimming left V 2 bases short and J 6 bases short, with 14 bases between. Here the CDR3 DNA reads TGTGCCAGCAGCTTAACAGGGGGACTAGGCGAGCAGTACTTC. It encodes CASSLTGGLGEQYF.

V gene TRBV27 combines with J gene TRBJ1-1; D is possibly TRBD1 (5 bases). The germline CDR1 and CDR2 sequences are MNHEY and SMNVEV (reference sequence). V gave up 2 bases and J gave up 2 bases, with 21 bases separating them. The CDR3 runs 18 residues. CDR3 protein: CASSLKAALRDCNTEAFF. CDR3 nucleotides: TGTGCCAGCAGTTTAAAGGCAGCTCTCAGGGATTGTAACACTGAAGCTTTCTTT.

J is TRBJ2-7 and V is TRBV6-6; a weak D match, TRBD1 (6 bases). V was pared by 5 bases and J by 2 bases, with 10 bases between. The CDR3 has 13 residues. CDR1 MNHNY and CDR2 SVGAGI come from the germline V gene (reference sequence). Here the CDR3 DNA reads TGTGCCAGCAGTGGGGGCCTAGCCTACGAGCAGTACTTC. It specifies CASSGGLAYEQYF.

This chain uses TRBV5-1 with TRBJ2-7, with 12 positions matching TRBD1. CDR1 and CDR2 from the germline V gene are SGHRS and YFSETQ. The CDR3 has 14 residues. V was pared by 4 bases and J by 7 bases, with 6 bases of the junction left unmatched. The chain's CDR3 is CASSPGQGAREQYF. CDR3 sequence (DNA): TGCGCCAGCAGCCCGGGACAGGGGGCGCGGGAGCAGTACTTC.

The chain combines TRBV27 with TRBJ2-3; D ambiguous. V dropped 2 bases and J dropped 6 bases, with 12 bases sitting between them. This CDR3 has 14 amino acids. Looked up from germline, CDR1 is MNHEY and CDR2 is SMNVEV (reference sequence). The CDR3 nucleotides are TGTGCCAGCAGTTTAAAGCAGGTCGTCGATACGCAGTATTTT. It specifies CASSLKQVVDTQYF.

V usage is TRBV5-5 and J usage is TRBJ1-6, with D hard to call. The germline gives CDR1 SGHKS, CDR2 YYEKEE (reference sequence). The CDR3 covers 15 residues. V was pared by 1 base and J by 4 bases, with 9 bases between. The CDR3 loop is CASSLPDGYNSPLHF. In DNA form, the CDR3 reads TGTGCCAGCAGCTTGCCTGACGGTTATAATTCACCCCTCCACTTT.

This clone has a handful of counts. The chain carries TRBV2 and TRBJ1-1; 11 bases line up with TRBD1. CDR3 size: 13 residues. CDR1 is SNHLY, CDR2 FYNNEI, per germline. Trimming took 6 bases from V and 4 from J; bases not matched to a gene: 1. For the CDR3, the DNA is TGTGCCAGCAGGGGACAGGGGGTCACTGAAGCTTTCTTT. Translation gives CASRGQGVTEAFF. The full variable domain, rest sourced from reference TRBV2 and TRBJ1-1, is EPEVTQTPSHQVTQMGQEVILRCVPISNHLYFYWYRQILGQKVEFLVSFYNNEISEKSEIFDDQFSVERPDGSNFTLKIRSTKLEDSAMYFCASRGQGVTEAFFGQGTRLTVV.

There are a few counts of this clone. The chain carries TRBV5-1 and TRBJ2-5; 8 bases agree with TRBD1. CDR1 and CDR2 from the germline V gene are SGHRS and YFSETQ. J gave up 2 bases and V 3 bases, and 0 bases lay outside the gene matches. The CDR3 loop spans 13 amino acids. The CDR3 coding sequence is TGCGCCAGCAGCTACAGGGGGCAAGAGACCCAGTACTTC. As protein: CASSYRGQETQYF.